This is a list of T cell receptor beta chains from one sample in a study of technical replicates of blood from a handful of donors. Produced via immunoSEQ multiplex PCR; TCRdb's table is partial and in-frame only. The table lists about 83,000 clones, about 96% of them singletons. Sequencing was carried out using T cells isolated from PBMCs. All receptors derive from a human donor in good health. The CDR3 runs from the conserved cysteine through the conserved F or W. The size field is filled for only some rows; it gives once, few, many or a size class.

v_call	j_call	clone_size	cdr3_aa
TRBV7-3	TRBJ2-2	NA	CASSAWTSADTGELFF
TRBV27	TRBJ1-5	NA	CASSVAGLNQPQHF
TRBV7-3	TRBJ2-1	NA	CASSPGTSFGGQFF
TRBV27	TRBJ1-3	NA	CASSPRDREVNTIYF
TRBV6-1	TRBJ2-1	NA	CASSSPSYNEQFF
TRBV5-8	TRBJ2-3	NA	CASSDRGSTDTQYF
TRBV7-2	TRBJ2-7	once	CASSLVASGSPFLYEQYF
TRBV5-1	TRBJ2-7	NA	CASSLVTGGFHEQYF
TRBV28	TRBJ2-2	NA	CASSPVRFGGELFF
TRBV5-4	TRBJ2-5	NA	CASSSYQETQYF
TRBV9	TRBJ2-6	NA	CASSVGRDASSGANVLTF
TRBV5-1	TRBJ2-5	NA	CASSLVRIQETQYF
TRBV19	TRBJ2-7	NA	CASSIGRDRPYEQYF
TRBV6-5	TRBJ2-4	NA	CASGGLGRDKNIQYF
TRBV11-2	TRBJ1-4	NA	CASSPSYGEKLFF
TRBV14	TRBJ2-3	NA	CASSLTLQGFYTDTQYF
TRBV6-5	TRBJ2-7	NA	CASGREGTYEQYF
TRBV19	TRBJ2-3	once	CASSRGREGTDTQYF
TRBV11-3	TRBJ2-5	NA	CASSLGQGETQYF
TRBV5-6	TRBJ1-4	NA	CASSTYRGRVEKLFF
TRBV7-9	TRBJ1-1	few	CASSLPDRGRFEAFF
TRBV6-1	TRBJ2-7	NA	CASSEGVGGEPSIELYF
TRBV10-3	TRBJ2-7	NA	CAISLGLAGSTNEQYF
TRBV4-3	TRBJ2-7	NA	CASSRGLANEQYF
TRBV7-9	TRBJ2-1	NA	CASSLLGGRVYNEQFF
TRBV25-1	TRBJ1-5	NA	CASSDTGASQPQHF
TRBV5-1	TRBJ1-1	NA	CASSLTDRLHGEAFF
TRBV2	TRBJ1-1	NA	CATTVNTEAFF
TRBV5-6	TRBJ2-7	once	CASSPTSGAPYEQYF
TRBV7-9	TRBJ1-1	NA	CASSLFGGGSDTEAFF
TRBV11-2	TRBJ2-1	NA	CASSLDPGGYNEQFF
TRBV30	TRBJ1-1	NA	CAWSPVYTEAFF